These 22 T cell receptor beta chains came from one sample sequenced in a study of cytotoxic CD8 clonotypes in ibrutinib-treated CLL. Sequencing used immunoSEQ multiplex PCR; TCRdb keeps in-frame clones, though not all of them. The sample comprises some 130,000 clones, roughly 85% of which are singletons, and roughly 2% rests with the top ten. Source: PBMCs, taken after 24 months of ibrutinib treatment. Source of these receptors: a human donor with chronic lymphocytic leukemia.

V gene TRBV7-2 combines with J gene TRBJ2-5; 7 nucleotides agree with TRBD2. Germline-derived CDR1 and CDR2 are SGHTA and FQGNSA. Germline trimming cut 1 base from V and 5 bases from J; bases unmatched to any gene: 7. CDR3 length equals 15 residues. CDR3 sequence: CASSLVGLHSETQYF. CDR3 sequence (DNA): TGTGCCAGCAGCTTAGTGGGACTACACTCGGAGACCCAGTACTTC.

The chain links TRBV19 to TRBJ1-2; D perhaps matches TRBD1 (5 bases). V dropped 7 bases and J dropped 8 bases, with 17 bases sitting between them. The CDR3 extends over 13 amino acids. Per the germline V gene, CDR1 is LNHDA and CDR2 is SQIVND (reference sequence). Here the CDR3 DNA reads TGTGCCAGTAAACCCCTGGGGCGGCCAGGCTACACCTTC. Its translation is CASKPLGRPGYTF.

This sequence joins TRBV19 and TRBJ2-4; a possible D gene is TRBD2 (5 bases). Trimming shortened V by 6 bases and J by 6 bases, and 12 bases separated the two germline ends. CDR1 is LNHDA, CDR2 SQIVND, per germline (reference sequence). The CDR3 is 13 residues long. CDR3: CASSGVAGNIQYF. For the CDR3, the DNA is TGTGCCAGTAGCGGGGTCGCTGGAAACATTCAGTACTTC.

This rearrangement joins TRBV5-1 to TRBJ1-2; tentatively, D is TRBD1 (6 bases). This CDR3 has 12 residues. Germline loops: CDR1 SGHRS, CDR2 YFSETQ. Trimming cost V 5 bases and J 7 bases, with 12 bases left between them. Here the CDR3 DNA reads TGCGCCAGCAGGGACAGTCTAGGTGGCTACACCTTC. Amino acid sequence: CASRDSLGGYTF. The variable domain in full, with the rest retrieved from reference TRBV5-1 and TRBJ1-2, is KAGVTQTPRYLIKTRGQQVTLSCSPISGHRSVSWYQQTPGQGLQFLFEYFSETQRNKGNFPGRFSGRQFSNSRSEMNVSTLELGDSALYLCASRDSLGGYTFGSGTRLTVV.

V is TRBV9 and J is TRBJ2-7; a weak D match, TRBD1 (5 bases). There are 14 residues in the CDR3. V shed 0 bases and J shed 0 bases, with 7 bases lying between them. CDR1 and CDR2 from the germline V gene are SGDLS and YYNGEE. Here the CDR3 DNA reads TGTGCCAGCAGCGTAGGACAGAGCTCCTACGAGCAGTACTTC. Translated: CASSVGQSSYEQYF.

V usage is TRBV5-5 and J usage is TRBJ2-7; D unclear. V was cut by 5 bases and J by 4 bases, with 10 bases left in between. The CDR3 runs 12 residues. Germline V lookup: CDR1 SGHKS, CDR2 YYEKEE (reference sequence). CDR3 residues: CASSLSAYEQYF. As DNA, the CDR3 is TGTGCCAGCAGTCTCAGTGCGTACGAGCAGTACTTC. The full variable domain, completed using reference TRBV5-5 and TRBJ2-7, is DAGVTQSPTHLIKTRGQQVTLRCSPISGHKSVSWYQQVLGQGPQFIFQYYEKEERGRGNFPDRFSARQFPNYSSELNVNALLLGDSALYLCASSLSAYEQYFGPGTRLTVT.

V is TRBV7-2 and J is TRBJ1-3, with D unresolved. V was pared by 3 bases and J by 4 bases, with 13 bases between. Germline CDR1 reads SGHTA; CDR2 reads FQGNSA. This CDR3 contains 15 residues. Here the CDR3 reads CASSFQVTEGNTIYF. CDR3 nucleotides: TGTGCCAGCAGCTTCCAGGTTACCGAGGGAAACACCATATATTTT.

This chain joins TRBV7-9 and TRBJ1-1; 7 bases line up with TRBD1. The germline gives CDR1 SEHNR, CDR2 FQNEAQ (reference sequence). With V trimmed by 5 bases and J by 5 bases, 11 bases remained unmatched. The CDR3 length is 15 residues. As DNA, the CDR3 is TGTGCCAGCAGCCCCCGGAGAAGGGGGCAAACTGAAGCTTTCTTT. This translates into CASSPRRRGQTEAFF.

V is TRBV28 and J is TRBJ2-2; D gene unclear. V dropped 6 bases and J dropped 4 bases, with 12 bases sitting between them. The CDR3 length is 14 residues. The V gene's germline CDR1 is MDHEN and CDR2 SYDVKM. The CDR3 DNA sequence: TGTGCCAGCAGGCTTCCAGGAGCCACCGGGGAGCTGTTTTTT. Encoded protein: CASRLPGATGELFF.

The genes are TRBV29-1 and TRBJ2-1; D not resolved. The CDR3 sequence is 14 residues long. The ends were cut back, 3 bases at V and 1 base at J, with 10 bases in the middle. The germline V gene encodes CDR1 SQVTM and CDR2 ANQGSEA. CDR3 residues: CSVERQRSYNEQFF. DNA of the CDR3: TGCAGCGTTGAGAGGCAGAGATCCTACAATGAGCAGTTCTTC.

V is TRBV7-2 and J is TRBJ1-1; 9 nucleotides align to TRBD1. Germline V lookup: CDR1 SGHTA, CDR2 FQGNSA. The V gene end was trimmed by 5 bases and the J gene end by 6 bases; junction bases not matched to a gene: 10. The CDR3 runs to 15 residues. The chain's CDR3 is CASSDQTGGLSEAFF. CDR3 in DNA: TGTGCCAGCAGCGATCAGACAGGGGGTTTGTCTGAAGCTTTCTTT.

The chain carries TRBV4-3 and TRBJ2-3; 7 positions agree with TRBD2. The CDR3 length is 15 residues. J gave up 2 bases and V 6 bases, and 8 bases lay outside the gene matches. Germline CDR1 is LGHNA and CDR2 is YSLEER. Here the CDR3 DNA reads TGCGCCAGCAGGGGGGGGACTTTGAACACAGATACGCAGTATTTT. Amino acids: CASRGGTLNTDTQYF.

The chain joins TRBV19 to TRBJ2-5; 12 positions match TRBD2. Germline V CDR1 and CDR2: LNHDA, SQIVND (reference sequence). The CDR3 is 15 residues long. V lost 3 bases and J lost 4; bases outside the gene matches: 3. The CDR3 reads CASSMGLAGRETQYF. Written as DNA, the CDR3 is TGTGCCAGTAGTATGGGACTAGCGGGCCGAGAGACCCAGTACTTC.

The chain carries TRBV29-1 and TRBJ2-1, with TRBD2 identical over 7 bases. The CDR3 covers 14 residues. V shed 1 base, J shed 0 bases, and the junction held 0 bases outside the gene matches. Germline lookup yields CDR1 SQVTM and CDR2 ANQGSEA. The CDR3 nucleotides are TGCAGCGTTGAAGTAGCGGGCTCCTACAATGAGCAGTTCTTC. Its translation is CSVEVAGSYNEQFF.

This rearrangement joins TRBV6-5 to TRBJ1-1; D is ambiguous. Trimming removed 2 bases at V and 0 bases at J, with 7 bases between. Germline V gene sequence: CDR1 MNHEY, CDR2 SVGAGI. The CDR3 extends over 14 amino acids. The CDR3 nucleotides are TGTGCCAGCAGTTACGGACGGCTGAACACTGAAGCTTTCTTT. This sequence encodes CASSYGRLNTEAFF.

The chain carries TRBV7-2 and TRBJ2-2; D is unclear. The CDR3 has 14 residues. CDR1 and CDR2 (germline): SGHTA, FQGNSA. V lost 0 bases and J lost 8, with 10 bases in between. In DNA, the CDR3 is TGTGCCAGCAGCTTAGCGGCTAGTGGAGGGGAGCTGTTTTTT. It encodes CASSLAASGGELFF. The whole variable domain, filled in from reference TRBV7-2 and TRBJ2-2, reads GAGVSQSPSNKVTEKGKDVELRCDPISGHTALYWYRQSLGQGLEFLIYFQGNSAPDKSGLPSDRFSAERTGGSVSTLTIQRTQQEDSAVYLCASSLAASGGELFFGEGSRLTVL.

The rearrangement joins TRBV5-6 to TRBJ1-6; no clear D. The CDR3 sequence is 16 residues long. CDR1 and CDR2 from the germline V gene are SGHDT and YYEEEE. The V end was cut by 0 bases, the J end by 1 base, with 8 bases between. The CDR3 DNA is TGTGCCAGCAGCTTGGCCGGTATTTCCTATAATTCACCCCTCCACTTT. It is translated as CASSLAGISYNSPLHF.

The chain links TRBV13 to TRBJ2-7; D uncertain. This CDR3 is built from 12 residues. Looked up from germline, CDR1 is PRHDT and CDR2 is FYEKMQ (reference sequence). Trimming removed 2 bases from V and 0 bases from J, with 2 bases in between. Here the CDR3 reads CASSLSSYEQYF. In nucleotides, the CDR3 is TGTGCCAGCAGCTTATCCTCCTACGAGCAGTACTTC.

The V gene is TRBV19, the J gene TRBJ2-7; TRBD1 is a possible D gene (7 bases). This CDR3 has 15 residues. V gave up 7 bases and J gave up 6 bases, with 22 bases separating them. CDR1 and CDR2 from the germline V gene are LNHDA and SQIVND (reference sequence). CDR3 sequence reads: CASTNGGGPAREQYF. The CDR3 DNA follows: TGTGCCAGTACAAACGGAGGGGGCCCGGCTCGCGAGCAGTACTTC.

The chain couples TRBV10-3 to TRBJ2-1; no clear D. Trimming shortened V by 0 bases and J by 2 bases, and 11 bases separated the two germline ends. The length of the CDR3 is 16 residues. Per the germline V gene, CDR1 is ENHRY and CDR2 is SYGVKD. CDR3 protein: CAISESKENAYNEQFF. The DNA of the CDR3 is TGTGCCATCAGTGAGTCGAAGGAAAATGCCTACAATGAGCAGTTCTTC.

This rearrangement joins TRBV29-1 to TRBJ1-1, with 8 bases identical to TRBD1. The germline V gene has CDR1 SQVTM and CDR2 ANQGSEA. The CDR3 is made up of 15 amino acids. J was trimmed by 3 bases and V by 4 bases; bases with no gene match: 10. In nucleotides, the CDR3 is TGCAGCGTTGTGAGGCAGGGGGCTTTGGACACTGAAGCTTTCTTT. Translated, it gives CSVVRQGALDTEAFF.

This clone was counted only a few times. The rearrangement uses TRBV4-2 and TRBJ1-6; D remains ambiguous. The CDR3 consists of 16 residues. Deletions cut 0 bases from V and 6 bases from J, with 12 bases between. Germline V gene lookup returns CDR1 LGHNA and CDR2 YNFKEQ. The CDR3 loop is CASSQEYAVRNSPLHF. The DNA of the CDR3 is TGTGCCAGCAGCCAAGAGTATGCAGTCCGTAATTCACCCCTCCACTTT.